This TCR beta chain was found in a study of blood T cell repertoires in COVID-19. At the level of the study: Researchers got acute and convalescent COVID-19 samples from the United States, Italy and Spain.

The method was immunoSEQ multiplex PCR; TCRdb's version includes in-frame clones alone and lacks a portion of them. This sample has roughly 150,000 clones; approximately 83% occur once, and the top ten carry approximately 5.3%. With 7 bases clipped from V and 6 bases from J, the junction kept 3 bases outside the gene matches. Germline CDR1 LNHDA, CDR2 SQIVND (reference sequence). The CDR3 runs to 13 residues. Study members were between about 18 and 100 years old and lived in roughly 24 US regions. The chain carries TRBV19 and TRBJ1-6, with TRBD1 matching 7 bases. The sequenced sample was PBMCs or T cells enriched from blood (not recorded which). The clonotype originates from an older man who had been exposed to COVID-19. CDR3 protein: CASKGTANSPLHF. CDR3 in DNA: TGTGCCAGTAAGGGGACAGCTAATTCACCCCTCCACTTT.